This is a list of T cell receptor beta chains from one sample in a study of identifying expanded T cells in peripheral blood. Assay: immunoSEQ multiplex PCR; the TCRdb copy retains only in-frame clones and omits some. The sample contains more than 55,000 clones, 80% to 90% of which appear only once. The source material was blood. Every receptor here comes from a person between 18 and 75 years old in good health. CDR3s include the opening cysteine and the closing phenylalanine or tryptophan. A D gene is named only where the DNA matches it firmly. Only some rows state a clone size, as once, few, many or a class for expanded clones.

.	TRBV12-5	TRBD1	TRBJ2-3	TGTGCTAGTGGTTTGGTACTCGGACAGGGAATATCAGATACGCAGTATTTT	CASGLVLGQGISDTQYF
.	TRBV5-1	.	TRBJ2-1	TGCGCCAGCAGCTTGAAAGGTTCTACCAATGAGCAGTTCTTC	CASSLKGSTNEQFF
.	TRBV28	TRBD1	TRBJ2-7	TGTGCCAGCAGTTCAGGACAGGGGGCCTACGAGCAGTACTTC	CASSSGQGAYEQYF
.	TRBV13	TRBD2	TRBJ2-7	TGTGCCAGCAGCCTGAGACTAGCGGGGGCCCTCGAGCAGTACTTC	CASSLRLAGALEQYF
.	TRBV5-4	.	TRBJ1-1	TGTGCCAGCAGCTCCCCACAGGGAAAGGGGCAGAATGAAGCTTTCTTT	CASSSPQGKGQNEAFF
once	TRBV21-1	.	TRBJ1-2	TGTGCCAGCAGCAACAGGGGCAGGGCAAACTATGGCTACACCTTC	CASSNRGRANYGYTF
.	TRBV7-9	TRBD1	TRBJ2-5	TGTGCCAGCAGCTTACAGGCACAGGGGTATCAAGAGACCCAGTACTTC	CASSLQAQGYQETQYF
.	TRBV7-9	TRBD1	TRBJ1-1	TGTGCCAGCAGCTGGGACAGGGGTCTGGGTGAAGCTTTCTTT	CASSWDRGLGEAFF
.	TRBV7-9	.	TRBJ2-7	TGTGCCTCTTCAAAGAGCGATTCCTACGAGCAGTACTTC	CASSKSDSYEQYF
once	TRBV5-1	.	TRBJ2-3	TGCGCCAGCAGCTTATTATGGGGCACAGATACGCAGTATTTT	CASSLLWGTDTQYF
.	TRBV5-1	TRBD1	TRBJ1-4	TGCGCCAGCAGCTTGGGGGGACAGGGGAATGAAAAACTGTTTTTT	CASSLGGQGNEKLFF
.	TRBV10-1	TRBD1	TRBJ1-2	TGCGCCAGCGATACCGAAGGGGGCTGGGGCTATGGCTACACCTTC	CASDTEGGWGYGYTF
few	TRBV6-4	.	TRBJ2-3	TGTGCCACTTCCCTGACGGGTACAGATACGCAGTATTTT	CATSLTGTDTQYF
.	TRBV5-6	.	TRBJ2-2	TGTGCCAGCAGCTTCCTCCGGGACTCCTTCGGGGAGCTGTTTTTT	CASSFLRDSFGELFF
.	TRBV18	TRBD2	TRBJ2-2	TGTGCCACCCGGGGGGCGAACACCGGGGAGCTGTTTTTT	CATRGANTGELFF
few	TRBV2	.	TRBJ1-5	TGTGCCAGCAGTGAAGGGTTCCAGCCCCAGCATTTT	CASSEGFQPQHF
few	TRBV9	.	TRBJ1-5	TGTGCCAGCAGCGTAGGTCATAGCAATCAGCCCCAGCATTTT	CASSVGHSNQPQHF
.	TRBV6-1	.	TRBJ2-1	TGTGCCAGCAGTGACGGAGGCCACAATGAGCAGTTCTTC	CASSDGGHNEQFF
.	TRBV2	.	TRBJ1-5	TGTGCCAGCAGTGAGGTACTATATAGCAATCAGCCCCAGCATTTT	CASSEVLYSNQPQHF
.	TRBV7-9	.	TRBJ2-6	TGTGCCAGCAGCATAAAGGCTGGGGCCAACGTCCTGACTTTC	CASSIKAGANVLTF
.	TRBV2	TRBD2	TRBJ2-1	TGTGCCAGCAGTACGCTAACTAGCGGGGGGACCAGCTCCTACAATGAGCAGTTCTTC	CASSTLTSGGTSSYNEQFF
once	TRBV18	TRBD1	TRBJ1-2	TGTGCCACCCCGGGGACAGGGAGCTATGGCTACACCTTC	CATPGTGSYGYTF
.	TRBV29-1	.	TRBJ2-3	TGCAGCGTTCGCCCCGGGGATACGCAGTATTTT	CSVRPGDTQYF
.	TRBV4-1	.	TRBJ1-6	TGCGCCAGCAGCCAAGTAAGGTCGTCACCCCTCCACTTT	CASSQVRSSPLHF
.	TRBV9	.	TRBJ2-7	TGTGCCAGCAGCGTCGGGGGATTTTCCTCCTACGAGCAGTACTTC	CASSVGGFSSYEQYF
.	TRBV11-2	.	TRBJ1-3	TGTGCCAGCAGCTCCCCGGAACAGGGACACGGAAACACCATATATTTT	CASSSPEQGHGNTIYF
.	TRBV6-5	.	TRBJ1-2	TGTGCCAGCAGTTACTCGAACATAGGGTCGGGTCTCGGCTACACCTTC	CASSYSNIGSGLGYTF
.	TRBV6-1	.	TRBJ2-6	TGTGCCAGCAGGGCCACTGGGGCCAACGTCCTGACTTTC	CASRATGANVLTF
.	TRBV19	.	TRBJ1-5	TGTGCCAGTAGTATGCAGGGTAATAGCAATCAGCCCCAGCATTTT	CASSMQGNSNQPQHF
.	TRBV7-9	TRBD2	TRBJ2-5	TGTGCCAGCAGCACCCGGGGGGACGAGGAGGGCCAGTACTTC	CASSTRGDEEGQYF
large	TRBV7-3	TRBD1	TRBJ1-1	TGTGCCAGCAGCTCGGCAGGGGGATTGAACACTGAAGCTTTCTTT	CASSSAGGLNTEAFF
.	TRBV7-9	.	TRBJ2-7	TGTGCCAGCAGCTTAGTGGGGGGTCGCGACGAGCAGTACTTC	CASSLVGGRDEQYF
.	TRBV4-3	TRBD2	TRBJ2-3	TGCGCCAGCAGCCCCAGCGGGGGCACAGATACGCAGTATTTT	CASSPSGGTDTQYF
.	TRBV28	TRBD1	TRBJ1-4	TGTGCCAGCAGTTCCGGACAGGGCGAAGAAAAACTGTTTTTT	CASSSGQGEEKLFF
.	TRBV11-3	.	TRBJ2-3	TGTGCCAGCAGTTTACGGACCTACACAGATACGCAGTATTTT	CASSLRTYTDTQYF
.	TRBV7-8	.	TRBJ2-2	TGTGCCAGCAGCCGCCTAGAGGGTCGGAACACCGGGGAGCTGTTTTTT	CASSRLEGRNTGELFF
.	TRBV30	TRBD2	TRBJ2-2	TGTGCCTGGGCGAGCGGGATCCCGAACACCGGGGAGCTGTTTTTT	CAWASGIPNTGELFF
.	TRBV4-1	.	TRBJ1-5	TGCGCCAGCAGCCAAGAAGGCAGCAATCAGCCCCAGCATTTT	CASSQEGSNQPQHF
.	TRBV6-1	.	TRBJ1-1	TGTGCCAGCAGTGATTTCTCAAAGAACACTGAAGCTTTCTTT	CASSDFSKNTEAFF
.	TRBV2	TRBD1	TRBJ1-2	TGTGCCAGCAGACGGGGACAGGGATTTAACTATGGCTACACCTTC	CASRRGQGFNYGYTF
.	TRBV5-1	.	TRBJ2-3	TGCGCCAGCAGCTTGGAACAGGCGAACACAGATACGCAGTATTTT	CASSLEQANTDTQYF
.	TRBV30	.	TRBJ1-2	TGTGCCTGGAGGGAAATAGACAGAGAGTATGGCTACACCTTC	CAWREIDREYGYTF
.	TRBV5-1	.	TRBJ2-1	TGCGCCAGCAGCTTGGTTACAACAGGGCGGTACAATGAGCAGTTCTTC	CASSLVTTGRYNEQFF
.	TRBV7-2	TRBD2	TRBJ2-2	TGTGCCAGCAGCCCACTAGCGGGCGGAGGTACCGGGGAGCTGTTTTTT	CASSPLAGGGTGELFF
.	TRBV2	.	TRBJ2-1	TGTGCCAGCAGTGAACGTCGCGGTCCCTCCTACAATGAGCAGTTCTTC	CASSERRGPSYNEQFF
.	TRBV4-1	.	TRBJ2-7	TGCGCCAGCAGCCAAGTAGGATCCGAGCAGTACTTC	CASSQVGSEQYF
once	TRBV5-4	.	TRBJ1-3	TGTGCCAGCAGCTTGGGGGCAGGGGCCTCTGGAAACACCATATATTTT	CASSLGAGASGNTIYF
.	TRBV27	.	TRBJ1-1	TGTGCCAGCAGTTCCCGGGGAGGGGTAGGCACTGAAGCTTTCTTT	CASSSRGGVGTEAFF
.	TRBV7-9	.	TRBJ2-7	TGTGCCAGCAGCTCCAGGGGGGGATACTCCTACGAGCAGTACTTC	CASSSRGGYSYEQYF
.	TRBV5-1	.	TRBJ2-7	TGCGCCAGCAGCTTGGAAGGGCGTTTCGAGCAGTACTTC	CASSLEGRFEQYF
.	TRBV5-1	.	TRBJ1-3	TGCGCCAGCAGCTTAAGTCTCGGAAACACCATATATTTT	CASSLSLGNTIYF
.	TRBV2	.	TRBJ2-5	TGTGCCAGCCACCAGGTGGGGCGGTTGGAGACCCAGTACTTC	CASHQVGRLETQYF
.	TRBV5-1	TRBD1	TRBJ1-6	TGCGCCAGCAGCTTGGCCGAACAGGGGAGAATGTCACCCCTCCACTTT	CASSLAEQGRMSPLHF
.	TRBV4-3	.	TRBJ2-2	TGCGCCAGCAGCCAAGAAGCGACGGGGCATACCGGGGAGCTGTTTTTT	CASSQEATGHTGELFF
.	TRBV5-1	.	TRBJ2-1	TGCGCCAGCAGCTTGGTTCAGGGTGGGAATGAGCAGTTCTTC	CASSLVQGGNEQFF